This T cell receptor (beta chain) was found in a study of blood T cell repertoires in COVID-19. Assay used: immunoSEQ multiplex PCR; TCRdb lists only in-frame clones, some missing. The sample consists of fewer than 20,000 clones, roughly 80% of them appearing once. Unmatched junction bases numbered 3, after V lost 4 bases and J lost 1 base. The length of the CDR3 is 15 residues. Germline V CDR1 and CDR2: SGHKS, YYEKEE (reference sequence). V is TRBV5-5 and J is TRBJ2-3; 10 bases map to TRBD1. The clonotype comes from a man at least 80 years old with active COVID-19. Sequences were obtained from peripheral blood. CDR3 nucleotide sequence: TGTGCCAGCAGCACCGGGACAGGGGGCACAGATACGCAGTATTTT. As protein: CASSTGTGGTDTQYF.